The rows below give T cell receptor beta chains drawn from one sample of a study of T cells in Graves' hyperthyroidism and ophthalmopathy. TCRdb reprocessed the multiplex PCR reads via MiXCR and lists one record per CDR3 protein. The repertoire holds some 350,000 distinct CDR3 sequences, with roughly an eighth as singletons. Sequenced input: blood. These receptors originate from a woman in her thirties or forties with Graves' ophthalmopathy. Both conserved end residues are part of each CDR3. A D gene is named only where the DNA matches it firmly. Clone size appears in some rows only: once, few, many, or a class for an expanded clone.

d_call	j_call	v_call	clone_size	cdr3_nt	cdr3_aa
-	TRBJ1-1	TRBV4-2	few	TGTGCCAGCAGCCAAGTCTGGCAAAACACTGAAGCTTTCTTT	CASSQVWQNTEAFF
-	TRBJ1-2	TRBV27	many	TGTGCCAGCAGTTTTACTGTTAACTATGGCTACACCTTC	CASSFTVNYGYTF
TRBD1	TRBJ1-1	TRBV12-5	many	TGTGCTAGTGGTTTTACAGGGGGCTCCGGCACTGAAGCTTTCTTT	CASGFTGGSGTEAFF
-	TRBJ2-5	TRBV29-1	many	TGCAGCGTTCGGGCAGGGGTAGAGACCCAGTACTTC	CSVRAGVETQYF
-	TRBJ1-2	TRBV28	many	TGTGCCAGCAGTTTCGGTCGGATTAACTATGGCTACACCTTC	CASSFGRINYGYTF
-	TRBJ1-1	TRBV5-6	few	TGTGCCAGCACCTCCCCTTCGATAGCTGAAGCTTTCTTT	CASTSPSIAEAFF
-	TRBJ2-1	TRBV28	many	TGTGCCAGCAGTTCGACTAGAACGGTAAATGAGCAGTTCTTC	CASSSTRTVNEQFF
TRBD2	TRBJ2-5	TRBV6-6	many	TGTGCCAGCAGTTACGGTTGGGGGAGGGGCGCCCAAGAGACCCAGTACTTC	CASSYGWGRGAQETQYF
TRBD1	TRBJ1-3	TRBV10-3	few	TGTGCCAACGGGGAGAATCCGGGACAGGGAACGTCTGGAAACACCATATATTTT	CANGENPGQGTSGNTIYF
-	TRBJ2-3	TRBV27	many	TGTGCCAGCAAGACCTTAGGGACTCGGGATACGCAGTATTTT	CASKTLGTRDTQYF
TRBD1	TRBJ2-2	TRBV14	-	TGTGCCAGCAGCCCGACAGGGTCCGGGGAGCTGTTTTTT	CASSPTGSGELFF
TRBD1	TRBJ1-2	TRBV20-1	many	TGCAGTGCTACCCTCAGACAGGGAGGCGTCGGCTACACCTTC	CSATLRQGGVGYTF
TRBD2	TRBJ2-1	TRBV10-3	-	TGTGCCATCAGTGAGTCGAAATCTCTAGCGGGAGGGCCCGAGCCCTACAATGAGCAGTTCTTC	CAISESKSLAGGPEPYNEQFF
-	TRBJ1-1	TRBV15	-	TGTGCCACCAGCAGAGATACCGGGACTGAAGCTTTCTTT	CATSRDTGTEAFF
-	TRBJ2-7	TRBV19	-	TGTGCCAGTAGTATCGGGTTCGGGCTCTCCTACGAGCAGTACTTC	CASSIGFGLSYEQYF
TRBD1	TRBJ2-3	TRBV24-1	-	TGTGCCACCAGTGATTTTGCGGACAGGGGCACAGATACGCAGTATTTT	CATSDFADRGTDTQYF
-	TRBJ2-7	TRBV14	-	TGTGCCAGCAGCCAAAACCCCGCCTGGACCTACGAGCAGTACTTC	CASSQNPAWTYEQYF
-	TRBJ1-1	TRBV6-1	many	TGTGCCAGCAGTGACTATTTCCTTCAGGGGAACACTGAAGCTTTCTTT	CASSDYFLQGNTEAFF
TRBD2	TRBJ2-7	TRBV19	-	TGTGCCAGTAAACCCGAGCGGGGGGCCGGTGAGCAGTACTTC	CASKPERGAGEQYF
TRBD2	TRBJ2-4	TRBV20-1	few	TGCAGTGCTAGAGATCTATCGACTAGCGGTCTACTCAAAAACATTCAGTACTTC	CSARDLSTSGLLKNIQYF
-	TRBJ2-3	TRBV5-1	many	TGCGCCAGCAGCTTGGGACCGTCAGGGGATACGCAGTATTTT	CASSLGPSGDTQYF
TRBD2	TRBJ2-1	TRBV20-1	-	TGCAGTGCTAGCAGGACTAGCGGGGACTTCAATGAGCAGTTCTTC	CSASRTSGDFNEQFF
TRBD2	TRBJ2-7	TRBV6-5	many	TGTGCCAGCAGTTACTCTAGCGGGGGGCTAAAATACGAGCAGTACTTC	CASSYSSGGLKYEQYF
-	TRBJ1-5	TRBV7-8	many	TGTGCCAGCAGCTTAAGGAGGCCCAGACAGGAGCCCCAGCATTTT	CASSLRRPRQEPQHF
-	TRBJ1-2	TRBV27	-	TGTGCCAGCAGTTTACCGAGGGGGATCAACTATGGCTACACCTTC	CASSLPRGINYGYTF
-	TRBJ1-6	TRBV20-1	-	TGCAGTGCTAGAGGCGCATCCGAGAATTCACCCCTCCACTTT	CSARGASENSPLHF
-	TRBJ2-3	TRBV27	many	TGTGCCAGCAGTTTAAGGTGGGGGTCGGGCGATACGCAGTATTTT	CASSLRWGSGDTQYF
-	TRBJ1-2	TRBV15	many	TGTGCCACCAGCAGAGATGAAGAGGTCCCCTATGGCTACACCTTC	CATSRDEEVPYGYTF
TRBD1	TRBJ1-5	TRBV4-1	-	TGCGCCAGCAGCCAGGCCGGGACAGGGGTTTCGCCCCAGCATTTT	CASSQAGTGVSPQHF
-	TRBJ2-1	TRBV29-1	-	TGCAGCGTTGAAGGCAGCCCTGAGCAGTTCTTC	CSVEGSPEQFF
TRBD1	TRBJ1-4	TRBV10-1	many	TGCGCCAGCAGCGCGGGACAGAATGAAAAACTGTTTTTT	CASSAGQNEKLFF
-	TRBJ2-1	TRBV7-9	few	TGTGCCAGCGAAAATACCATTTACAATGAGCAGTTCTTC	CASENTIYNEQFF
-	TRBJ1-1	TRBV30	many	TGTGCCTGGAGTCCGGCGGGAACTGAAGCTTTCTTT	CAWSPAGTEAFF
TRBD1	TRBJ2-3	TRBV12-3/TRBV12-4	many	TGTGCCAGCAGTTTTGCGGACAGGGGGCTCAGAGATACGCAGTATTTT	CASSFADRGLRDTQYF
TRBD2	TRBJ2-1	TRBV19	-	TGTGCCAGTAGTGATCTTGGACTAGCAAGCTCCTACAATGAGCAGTTCTTC	CASSDLGLASSYNEQFF
-	TRBJ1-1	TRBV29-1	few	TGCAGCGTTCTCCGGCCGGCCTTGAACACTGAAGCTTTCTTT	CSVLRPALNTEAFF
-	TRBJ1-4	TRBV5-1	-	TGCGCCAGCAGCTTGGTCGTCGGCCTCCTTGGCACTAATGAAAAACTGTTTTTT	CASSLVVGLLGTNEKLFF
TRBD2	TRBJ2-7	TRBV11-1	-	TGTGCCAGCAGCCCCTTTAGCGGGTACTCCTACGAGCAGTACTTC	CASSPFSGYSYEQYF
-	TRBJ2-5	TRBV2	many	TGTGCCAGCAGTGGAGGGCGTCGCGAGACCCAGTACTTC	CASSGGRRETQYF
TRBD2	TRBJ2-2	TRBV14	-	TGTGCCAGCAGCCACCGTGGACTAGCGGGTACCGGGGAGCTGTTTTTT	CASSHRGLAGTGELFF
TRBD2	TRBJ2-5	TRBV20-1	many	TGCAGTGCTAGAGAGGGGCGGGGGGAGGCAGAGACCCAGTACTTC	CSAREGRGEAETQYF
-	TRBJ2-7	TRBV10-3	-	TGTGCCATCAGGGGAAACTGGGGCGAAATGGAGCAGTACTTC	CAIRGNWGEMEQYF
-	TRBJ2-4	TRBV20-1	few	TGCAGTGCTAGAGGTGACAGGGCTAGCGGTTTAGCCAAAAACATTCAGTACTTC	CSARGDRASGLAKNIQYF
-	TRBJ1-2	TRBV20-1	-	TGCAGTGCTAGAGTCCCTGAGGGAGTTAAGTTTGGCTACACCTTC	CSARVPEGVKFGYTF
TRBD1	TRBJ2-7	TRBV18	-	TGTGCCAGCTCACCGCAGACAGGGTACGACGAGCAGTACTTC	CASSPQTGYDEQYF
-	TRBJ1-2	TRBV7-9	many	TGTGCCAGCAGCAGGGACAACTATGGCTACACCTTC	CASSRDNYGYTF
TRBD2	TRBJ2-1	TRBV19	many	TGTGCCAGTAGTATAGATTCTAGCGGTCTTGCCAATGAGCAGTTCTTC	CASSIDSSGLANEQFF
-	TRBJ2-2	TRBV6-1	-	TGTGCCAGCGGTGAAGAGGAGGGATCGGGCACCGGGGAGCTGTTTTTT	CASGEEEGSGTGELFF
-	TRBJ2-3	TRBV11-1	many	TGTGCCAGCAGCCACCCCGCGGGGTCTAGCACAGATACGCAGTATTTT	CASSHPAGSSTDTQYF
-	TRBJ2-1	TRBV10-3	many	TGTGCCATCGGTAGGGGGGGCGGCAATGAGCAGTTCTTC	CAIGRGGGNEQFF
-	TRBJ2-7	TRBV6-1	many	TGTGCCAGCAGTTACAGCGGGACAGACTACTACGAGCAGTACTTC	CASSYSGTDYYEQYF
TRBD1	TRBJ1-5	TRBV19	many	TGTGCCAGTAGTTTCGGACAGGGTGGGCAGCCCCAGCATTTT	CASSFGQGGQPQHF
TRBD1	TRBJ1-4	TRBV7-9	few	TGTGCCAGCAGCTCGGCGAGACAGGGACATGAAAAACTGTTTTTT	CASSSARQGHEKLFF
-	TRBJ1-1	TRBV11-2	many	TGTGCCAGCAGCTTCGGACACAACACTGAAGCTTTCTTT	CASSFGHNTEAFF
TRBD1	TRBJ2-7	TRBV30	many	TGTGCCTGGACTCCACGGACAGGGACCCTGGAGCAGTACTTC	CAWTPRTGTLEQYF
-	TRBJ2-7	TRBV10-2	-	TGCGCCAGCAGTGAGTTAGGATCCTACGAGCAGTACTTC	CASSELGSYEQYF
-	TRBJ1-1	TRBV19	-	TGTGCCAGTAGTATTTGGGGGGGGGGCACAATTCTGACCACTGAAGCTTTCTTT	CASSIWGGGTILTTEAFF